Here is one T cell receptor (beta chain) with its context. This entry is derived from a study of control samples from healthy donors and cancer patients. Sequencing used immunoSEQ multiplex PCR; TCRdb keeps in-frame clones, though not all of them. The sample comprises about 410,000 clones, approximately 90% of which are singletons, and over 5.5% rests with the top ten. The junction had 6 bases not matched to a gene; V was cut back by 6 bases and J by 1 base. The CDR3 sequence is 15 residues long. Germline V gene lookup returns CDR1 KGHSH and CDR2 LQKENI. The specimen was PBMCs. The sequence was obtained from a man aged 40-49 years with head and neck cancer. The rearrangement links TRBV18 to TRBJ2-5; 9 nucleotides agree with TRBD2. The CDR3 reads CASSRGTSPQETQYF. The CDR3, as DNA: TGTGCCAGCTCGCGAGGGACTAGCCCCCAAGAGACCCAGTACTTC.